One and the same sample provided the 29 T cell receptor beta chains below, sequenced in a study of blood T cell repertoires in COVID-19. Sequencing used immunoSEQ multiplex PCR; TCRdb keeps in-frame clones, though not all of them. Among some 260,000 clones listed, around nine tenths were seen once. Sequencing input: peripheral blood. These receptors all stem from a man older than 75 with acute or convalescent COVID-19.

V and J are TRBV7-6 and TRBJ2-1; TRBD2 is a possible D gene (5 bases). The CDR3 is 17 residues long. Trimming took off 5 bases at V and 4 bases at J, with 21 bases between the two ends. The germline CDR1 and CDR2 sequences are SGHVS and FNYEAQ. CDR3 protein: CASSPSRWGALYNEQFF. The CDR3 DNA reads TGTGCCAGCAGCCCGTCTCGGTGGGGAGCGTTGTACAATGAGCAGTTCTTC.

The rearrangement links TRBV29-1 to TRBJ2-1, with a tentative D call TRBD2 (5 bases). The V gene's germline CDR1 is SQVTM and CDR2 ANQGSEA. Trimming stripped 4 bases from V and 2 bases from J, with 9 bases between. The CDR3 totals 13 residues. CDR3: CSVGGGPYNEQFF. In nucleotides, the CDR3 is TGCAGCGTTGGTGGCGGGCCCTACAATGAGCAGTTCTTC.

For the CDR3, the DNA is TGTGCCAGCAGCCTTAGGGACAGGGGAAACACCATATATTTT. It codes for CASSLRDRGNTIYF. The J gene is TRBJ1-3, the V gene TRBV3-1 (or the pseudogene TRBV3-2); the match to TRBD1 covers 8 bases. The germline CDR1 and CDR2 sequences are LGHDT and YNNKEL (reference sequence). V trimming: 4 bases; J trimming: 4 bases; junction bases outside the gene matches: 3. There are 14 residues in the CDR3.

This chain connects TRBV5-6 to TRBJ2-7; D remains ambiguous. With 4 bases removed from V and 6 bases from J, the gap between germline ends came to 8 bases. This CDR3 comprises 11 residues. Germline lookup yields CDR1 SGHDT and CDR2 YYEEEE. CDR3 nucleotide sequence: TGTGCCAGCAGCCAGCTAGGCGAGCAGTACTTC. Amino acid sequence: CASSQLGEQYF. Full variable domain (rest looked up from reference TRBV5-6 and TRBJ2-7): DAGVTQSPTHLIKTRGQQVTLRCSPKSGHDTVSWYQQALGQGPQFIFQYYEEEERQRGNFPDRFSGHQFPNYSSELNVNALLLGDSALYLCASSQLGEQYFGPGTRLTVT.

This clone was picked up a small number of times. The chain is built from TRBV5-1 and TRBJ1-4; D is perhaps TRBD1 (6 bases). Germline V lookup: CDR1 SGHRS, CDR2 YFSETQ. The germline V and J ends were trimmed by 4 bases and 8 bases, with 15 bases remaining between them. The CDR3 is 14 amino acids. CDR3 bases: TGCGCCAGCAGCGGACAGTCGTTTTCCGAAAAACTGTTTTTT. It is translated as CASSGQSFSEKLFF.

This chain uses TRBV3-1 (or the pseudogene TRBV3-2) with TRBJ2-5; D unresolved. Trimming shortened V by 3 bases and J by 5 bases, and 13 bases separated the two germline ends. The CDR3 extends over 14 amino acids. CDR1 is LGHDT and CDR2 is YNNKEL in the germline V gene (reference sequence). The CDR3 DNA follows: TGTGCCAGCAGCCAGGATACGGGTGGCGAGACCCAGTACTTC. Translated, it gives CASSQDTGGETQYF.

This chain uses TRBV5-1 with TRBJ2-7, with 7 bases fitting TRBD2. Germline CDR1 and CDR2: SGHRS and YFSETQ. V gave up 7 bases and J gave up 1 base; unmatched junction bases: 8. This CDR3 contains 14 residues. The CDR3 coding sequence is TGCGCCAGCCGTCGACTAGCCCCGTCCTACGAGCAGTACTTC. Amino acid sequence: CASRRLAPSYEQYF.

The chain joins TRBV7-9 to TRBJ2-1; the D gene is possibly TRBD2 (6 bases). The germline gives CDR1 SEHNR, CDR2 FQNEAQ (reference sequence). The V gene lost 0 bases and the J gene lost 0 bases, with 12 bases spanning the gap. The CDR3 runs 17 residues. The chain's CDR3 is CASSLAFSGGSYNEQFF. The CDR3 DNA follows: TGTGCCAGCAGCTTAGCCTTCTCCGGGGGCTCCTACAATGAGCAGTTCTTC. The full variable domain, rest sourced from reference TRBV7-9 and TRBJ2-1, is DTGVSQNPRHKITKRGQNVTFRCDPISEHNRLYWYRQTLGQGPEFLTYFQNEAQLEKSRLLSDRFSAERPKGSFSTLEIQRTEQGDSAMYLCASSLAFSGGSYNEQFFGPGTRLTVL.

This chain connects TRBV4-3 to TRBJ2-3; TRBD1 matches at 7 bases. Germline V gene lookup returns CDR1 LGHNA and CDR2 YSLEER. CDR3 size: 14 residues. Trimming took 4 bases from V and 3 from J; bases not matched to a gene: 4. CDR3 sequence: CASSRRQGTDTQYF. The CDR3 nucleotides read TGCGCCAGCAGCCGTCGACAGGGTACAGATACGCAGTATTTT.

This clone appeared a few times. The CDR3 loop is CASSRVFSTEAFF. For the CDR3, the DNA is TGTGCCAGCAGCCGAGTCTTTAGTACTGAAGCTTTCTTT. The rearrangement links TRBV7-2 to TRBJ1-1; no clear D. V dropped 5 bases and J dropped 5 bases, with 12 bases sitting between them. Germline loops: CDR1 SGHTA, CDR2 FQGNSA. The CDR3 covers 13 residues.

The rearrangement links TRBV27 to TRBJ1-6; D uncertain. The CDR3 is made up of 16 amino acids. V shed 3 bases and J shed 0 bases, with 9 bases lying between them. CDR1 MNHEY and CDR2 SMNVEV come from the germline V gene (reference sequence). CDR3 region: CASSLMSGSYNSPLHF. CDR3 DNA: TGTGCCAGCAGTTTGATGAGCGGCTCCTATAATTCACCCCTCCACTTT.

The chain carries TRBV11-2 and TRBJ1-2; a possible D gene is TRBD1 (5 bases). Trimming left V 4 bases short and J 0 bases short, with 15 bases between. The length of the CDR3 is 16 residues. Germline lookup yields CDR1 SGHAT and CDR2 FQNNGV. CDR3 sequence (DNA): TGTGCCAGCAGCTACAGAGGACAAAGGCCTAACTATGGCTACACCTTC. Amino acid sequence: CASSYRGQRPNYGYTF.

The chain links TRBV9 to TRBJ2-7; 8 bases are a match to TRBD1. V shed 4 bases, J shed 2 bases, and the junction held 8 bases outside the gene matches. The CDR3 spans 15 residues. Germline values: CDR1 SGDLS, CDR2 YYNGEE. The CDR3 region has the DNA TGTGCCAGCAGCCCCCGTAGGACAGGGACCTACGAGCAGTACTTC. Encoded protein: CASSPRRTGTYEQYF.

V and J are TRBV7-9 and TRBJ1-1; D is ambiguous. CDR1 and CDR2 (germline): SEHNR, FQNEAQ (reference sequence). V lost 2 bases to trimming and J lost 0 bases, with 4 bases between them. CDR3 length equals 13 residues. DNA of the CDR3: TGTGCCAGCAGCTTATTCTTGAACACTGAAGCTTTCTTT. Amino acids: CASSLFLNTEAFF.

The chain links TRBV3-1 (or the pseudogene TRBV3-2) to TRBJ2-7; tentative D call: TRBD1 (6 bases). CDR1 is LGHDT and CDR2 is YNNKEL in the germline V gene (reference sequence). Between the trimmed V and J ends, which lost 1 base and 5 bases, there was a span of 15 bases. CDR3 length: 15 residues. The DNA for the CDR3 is TGTGCCAGCAGCCAAGCGGAGAACAGGGTCCACGAGCAGTACTTC. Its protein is CASSQAENRVHEQYF.

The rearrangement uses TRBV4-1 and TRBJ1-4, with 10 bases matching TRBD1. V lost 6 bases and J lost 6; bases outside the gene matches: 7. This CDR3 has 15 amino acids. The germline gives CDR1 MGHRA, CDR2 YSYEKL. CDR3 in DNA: TGCGCCAGCAGTCTGACCGGGACAGGGGATGAAAAACTGTTTTTT. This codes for CASSLTGTGDEKLFF.

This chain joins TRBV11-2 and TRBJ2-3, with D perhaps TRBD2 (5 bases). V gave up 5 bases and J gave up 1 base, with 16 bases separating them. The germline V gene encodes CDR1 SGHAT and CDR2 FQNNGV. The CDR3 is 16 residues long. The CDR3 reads CASSLRGGLGTDTQYF. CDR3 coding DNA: TGTGCCAGCAGCCTCCGCGGCGGGTTAGGCACAGATACGCAGTATTTT.

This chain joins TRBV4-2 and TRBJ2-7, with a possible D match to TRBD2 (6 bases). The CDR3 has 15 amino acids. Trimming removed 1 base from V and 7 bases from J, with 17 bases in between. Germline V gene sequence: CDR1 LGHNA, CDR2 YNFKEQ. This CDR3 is CASSQASSAGWEQYF. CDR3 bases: TGTGCCAGCAGCCAAGCGTCTAGCGCCGGTTGGGAGCAGTACTTC.

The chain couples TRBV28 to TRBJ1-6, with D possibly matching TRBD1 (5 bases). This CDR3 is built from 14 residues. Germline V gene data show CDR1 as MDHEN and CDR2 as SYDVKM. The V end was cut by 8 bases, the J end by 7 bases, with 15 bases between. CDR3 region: CASSLRGGNSPLHF. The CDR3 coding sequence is TGTGCCAGCTCCCTCCGGGGGGGGAATTCACCCCTCCACTTT.

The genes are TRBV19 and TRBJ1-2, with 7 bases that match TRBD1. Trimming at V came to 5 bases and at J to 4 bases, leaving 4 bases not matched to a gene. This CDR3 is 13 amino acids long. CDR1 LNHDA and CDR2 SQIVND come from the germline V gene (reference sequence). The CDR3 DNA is TGTGCCAGTAGTCCGGGACAGAGCTATGGCTACACCTTC. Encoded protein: CASSPGQSYGYTF.

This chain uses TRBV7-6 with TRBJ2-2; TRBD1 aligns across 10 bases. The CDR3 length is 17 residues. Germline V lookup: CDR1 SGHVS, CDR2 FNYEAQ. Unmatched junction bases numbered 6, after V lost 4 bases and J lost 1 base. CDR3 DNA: TGTGCCAGCAGCTCTCAGACAGGGGGCCTGAACACCGGGGAGCTGTTTTTT. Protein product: CASSSQTGGLNTGELFF.

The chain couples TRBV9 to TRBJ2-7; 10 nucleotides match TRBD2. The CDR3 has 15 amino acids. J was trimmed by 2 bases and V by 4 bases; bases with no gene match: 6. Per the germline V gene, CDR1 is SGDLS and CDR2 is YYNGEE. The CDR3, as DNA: TGTGCCAGCAGCCCGCGACTAGCGGGTACCTACGAGCAGTACTTC. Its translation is CASSPRLAGTYEQYF.

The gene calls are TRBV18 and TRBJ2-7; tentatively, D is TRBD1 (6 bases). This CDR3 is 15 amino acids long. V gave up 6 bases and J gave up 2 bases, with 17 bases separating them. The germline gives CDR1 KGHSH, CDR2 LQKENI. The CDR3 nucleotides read TGTGCCAGCTCCCCGGAGACAGGCGGACCCTACGAGCAGTACTTC. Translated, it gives CASSPETGGPYEQYF.

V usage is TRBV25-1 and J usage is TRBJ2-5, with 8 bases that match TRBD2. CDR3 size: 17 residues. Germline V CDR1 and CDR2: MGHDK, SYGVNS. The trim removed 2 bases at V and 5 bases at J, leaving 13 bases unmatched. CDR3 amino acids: CASSERVIAGGGETQYF. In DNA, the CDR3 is TGTGCCAGCAGTGAACGGGTGATTGCGGGAGGAGGGGAGACCCAGTACTTC.

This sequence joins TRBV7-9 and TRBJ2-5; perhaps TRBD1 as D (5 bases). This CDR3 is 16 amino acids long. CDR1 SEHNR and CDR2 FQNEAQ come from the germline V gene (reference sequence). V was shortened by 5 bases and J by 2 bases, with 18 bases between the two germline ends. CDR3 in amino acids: CASSPLLTRTQETQYF. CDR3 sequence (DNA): TGTGCCAGCAGCCCCCTCCTTACCCGGACACAAGAGACCCAGTACTTC.

The CDR3 region is CASSASGRSYNEQFF. The CDR3 nucleotides are TGTGCCAGCAGCGCTAGCGGGAGGTCTTACAATGAGCAGTTCTTC. The chain couples TRBV9 to TRBJ2-1; 11 positions agree with TRBD2. CDR1 is SGDLS and CDR2 is YYNGEE in the germline V gene. CDR3 length equals 15 residues. The J segment lost 4 bases and the V segment lost 3 bases, leaving 3 bases of the junction unmatched. Looking up the rest from reference TRBV9 and TRBJ2-1 gives the full variable domain: DSGVTQTPKHLITATGQRVTLRCSPRSGDLSVYWYQQSLDQGLQFLIQYYNGEERAKGNILERFSAQQFPDLHSELNLSSLELGDSALYFCASSASGRSYNEQFFGPGTRLTVL.

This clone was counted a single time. This chain's CDR3 is CASSRGGTGGGNTIYF. The CDR3 nucleotides read TGTGCCAGCAGTAGAGGGGGGACAGGGGGTGGAAACACCATATATTTT. The rearrangement joins TRBV28 to TRBJ1-3; 11 bases line up with TRBD1. From germline, CDR1 is MDHEN and CDR2 SYDVKM. The V gene end was trimmed by 5 bases and the J gene end by 3 bases; junction bases not matched to a gene: 6. The CDR3 sequence is 16 residues long.

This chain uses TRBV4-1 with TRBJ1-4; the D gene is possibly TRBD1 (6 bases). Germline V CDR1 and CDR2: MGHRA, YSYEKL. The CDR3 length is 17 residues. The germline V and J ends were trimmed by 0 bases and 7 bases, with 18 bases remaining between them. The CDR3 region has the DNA TGCGCCAGCAGCCAAGATCAGGGGTTAGCCGGACGTGAAAAACTGTTTTTT. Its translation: CASSQDQGLAGREKLFF.

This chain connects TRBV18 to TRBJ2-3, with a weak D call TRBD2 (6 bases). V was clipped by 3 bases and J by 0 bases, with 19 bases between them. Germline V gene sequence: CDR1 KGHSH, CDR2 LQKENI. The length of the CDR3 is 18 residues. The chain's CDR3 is CASSPVPTKRASTDTQYF. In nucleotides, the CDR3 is TGTGCCAGCTCACCGGTTCCTACTAAGCGGGCTAGCACAGATACGCAGTATTTT.